This T cell receptor (beta chain) was captured in a study of long-term antiretroviral therapy in people with HIV. Study-level results: Data on ART adherence, viral resistance or therapy changes were unavailable. Whereas controls had wider CDR3 length ranges, HIV repertoires had narrower ones.

Trimming took off 1 base at V and 3 bases at J, with 13 bases between the two ends. The germline gives CDR1 SEHNR, CDR2 FQNEAQ (reference sequence). The CDR3 contains 15 residues. The content of samples before DNA extraction was about 0.9-11 million cryopreserved PBMC. Run at survey level, the immunoSEQ assay was version v3.0. The repertoire was sequenced with immunoSEQ multiplex PCR; TCRdb's copy has only in-frame clones and lacks some. The sample yields 27,000 or so clones, about 82% seen once. Turning to this clone: The antigen is unknown.

This chain joins TRBV7-9 and TRBJ2-7; the D gene is possibly TRBD1 (6 bases). This receptor was taken from a man younger than 30 with HIV. The source material was unsorted PBMCs, sampled 0.8 years before starting antiretroviral therapy. The CDR3 DNA reads as TGTGCCAGCAGCTTAGTCGGTGGGACACACTACGAGCAGTACTTC. Its protein is CASSLVGGTHYEQYF. Looking up the rest from reference TRBV7-9 and TRBJ2-7 gives the full variable domain: DTGVSQNPRHKITKRGQNVTFRCDPISEHNRLYWYRQTLGQGPEFLTYFQNEAQLEKSRLLSDRFSAERPKGSFSTLEIQRTEQGDSAMYLCASSLVGGTHYEQYFGPGTRLTVT.